This TCR delta chain was sequenced for a study of gamma-delta T cells after stem cell transplantation. Between the trimmed V and J ends, which lost 0 bases and 0 bases, there was a span of 41 bases. The germline V gene has CDR1 TVYSNPD and CDR2 GDNSRS (reference sequence). There are 24 residues in the CDR3. As to this clone: Different DNA sequences within this sample yield the same CDR3.

TCRdb re-called clones from the RT-PCR reads via CATT. The data hold 3,300 or so delta-chain clones, with 9% to 13% observed a single time. The chain couples TRDV3 to TRDJ1; tentatively, D is TRDD3 (5 bases). No J gene is reported in TCRdb; it was inferred here by comparing the DNA with germline. What was sequenced was gamma-delta T cells. This sequence was found in a human donor. It is not recorded whose cells these are; they may come from a transplant donor. The CDR3 sequence: CAFSRDGRRRNWRLGLQDTDKLIF. CDR3 sequence (DNA): TGTGCCTTTAGTAGGGACGGGCGAAGGAGGAACTGGCGACTAGGTCTCCAAGACACCGATAAACTCATCTTT. Combining the CDR3 with reference TRDV3 and TRDJ1 gives the whole variable domain CDKVTQSSPDQTVASGSEVVLLCTYDTVYSNPDLFWYRIRPDYSFQFVFYGDNSRSEGADFTQGRFSVKHILTQKAFHLVISPVRTEDSATYYCAFSRDGRRRNWRLGLQDTDKLIFGKGTRVTVEP.